Given below is one TCR beta chain in context. Its target is unknown. This specimen comes from a study of T cell responses to AZD1222 COVID-19 vaccine. Germline V lookup: CDR1 KGHSH, CDR2 LQKENI. Trimming took 5 bases from V and 4 from J, leaving 6 bases between them. The CDR3 length is 13 residues. Study findings and constraints: Variant regions that are unmutated are reportedly the target of nearly half of spike-specific TCRs. CD4 TCRs covered the whole spike, strongest at regions 160-218 and 743-854. Among those given AZD1222, only five or six were seropositive at baseline. Mostly white British, mostly female donors; authors suggested clonal diversity may be underestimated.

Profiled with immunoSEQ multiplex PCR; TCRdb holds only in-frame clones, not every one. The table has some 150,000 clones, around 90% seen once. The sample consisted of peripheral blood, taken on day 0 of MenACWY control vaccination. This clonotype was sampled from an adult in good health. The V and J genes are TRBV18 and TRBJ1-6; D remains ambiguous. The CDR3 DNA follows: TGTGCCAGCTCAGGGGAATATAATTCACCCCTCCACTTT. This translates into CASSGEYNSPLHF.